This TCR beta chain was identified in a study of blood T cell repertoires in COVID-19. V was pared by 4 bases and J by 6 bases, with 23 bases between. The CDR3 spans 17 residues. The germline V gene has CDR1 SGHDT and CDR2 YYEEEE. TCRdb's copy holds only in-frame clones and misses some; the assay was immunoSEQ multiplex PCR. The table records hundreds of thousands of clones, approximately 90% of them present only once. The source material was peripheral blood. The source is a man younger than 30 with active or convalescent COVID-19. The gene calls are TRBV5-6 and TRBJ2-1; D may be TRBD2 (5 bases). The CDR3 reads CASSPLNLATWGNEQFF. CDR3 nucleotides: TGTGCCAGCAGCCCCCTCAACTTAGCGACATGGGGCAATGAGCAGTTCTTC. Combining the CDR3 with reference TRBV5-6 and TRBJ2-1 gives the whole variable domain DAGVTQSPTHLIKTRGQQVTLRCSPKSGHDTVSWYQQALGQGPQFIFQYYEEEERQRGNFPDRFSGHQFPNYSSELNVNALLLGDSALYLCASSPLNLATWGNEQFFGPGTRLTVL.